This TCR beta chain comes out of a study of human T cells and chemical hapten exposure. Whole-study findings and limits: DPC sensitization left the count of TCRs above 1 in 1000 unchanged.

Ten or more counts support this clonotype. Its antigen is still unknown. V lost 4 bases to trimming and J lost 11 bases; unmatched junction nucleotides: 13. CDR1 is SGHRS, CDR2 YFSETQ, per germline. This CDR3 region has 15 residues. Original methodology: With a range of about 23,224 to 750,000, the median per sample was around 96,000 TCRs. TCRdb reanalysed the RACE reads using MiXCR and keeps one entry per CDR3 protein. These V and J calls derive from TCRdb rather than the authors' analysis. The sample lists 25,000 to 35,000 distinct CDR3 sequences, nearly 7.5% occurring once. The time point: healthy volunteer bleed at 2 weeks. It was unfractionated whole blood from which total RNA was extracted.

The gene calls are TRBV5-1 and TRBJ2-7, with 12 nucleotides matching TRBD2. The clonotype comes from a human donor in good health. Some clones in this sample may be carry-over from other donors' samples. Sequenced sample: whole blood. CDR3 in DNA: TGCGCCAGCAGCCCCGATCCGGGACTAGCGGGTACTGAGTACTTC. This sequence encodes CASSPDPGLAGTEYF.